This TCR beta chain was found in a study of T cells in Graves' hyperthyroidism and ophthalmopathy. The CDR3 covers 12 residues. Trimming stripped 4 bases from V and 5 bases from J, with 5 bases between. Germline V lookup: CDR1 KGHDR, CDR2 SFDVKD. TCR beta CDR3 regions were amplified from RNA transcripts. HTBI primers were used for first-round RT-PCR of the TCR CDR3. Via MiXCR, TCRdb re-called the multiplex PCR reads, giving one row per CDR3 protein. Here the sample spans about 740,000 distinct CDR3 sequences, around 15% being singletons. About this clonotype itself: Antigen: not known.

Regarding the study as a whole: The model's output predicted ophthalmopathy at a median of roughly 6.9 months prior to onset. Among thyroid clonotypes expanded above 0.001, most also appeared in blood.

In patients aged 18 to 65, hyperthyroidism was newly diagnosed, with duration under 2 months. The specimen was blood. The chain recombines TRBV24-1 with TRBJ1-5; D remains ambiguous. The clonotype was recovered from a woman younger than 30 with Graves' hyperthyroidism. CDR3 bases: TGTGCCACCAGTGAACGAGATCAGCCCCAGCATTTT. Translated: CATSERDQPQHF.